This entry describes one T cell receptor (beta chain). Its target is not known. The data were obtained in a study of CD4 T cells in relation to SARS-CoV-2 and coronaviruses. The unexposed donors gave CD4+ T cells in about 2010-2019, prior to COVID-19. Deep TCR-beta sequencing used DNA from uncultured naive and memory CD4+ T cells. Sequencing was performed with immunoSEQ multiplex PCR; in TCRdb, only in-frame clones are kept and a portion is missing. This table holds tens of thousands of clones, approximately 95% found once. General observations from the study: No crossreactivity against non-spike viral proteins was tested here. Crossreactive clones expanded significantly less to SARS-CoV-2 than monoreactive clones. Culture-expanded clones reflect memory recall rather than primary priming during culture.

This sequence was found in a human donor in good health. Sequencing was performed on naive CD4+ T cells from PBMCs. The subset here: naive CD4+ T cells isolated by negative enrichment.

CDR3 nucleotide sequence: TGTGCCAGCAGCTTTGCCAGCTCTGGAAACACCATATATTTT. Translation: CASSFASSGNTIYF. This chain joins TRBV5-6 and TRBJ1-3, with D hard to call. The CDR3 length is 14 residues. CDR1 and CDR2 from the germline V gene are SGHDT and YYEEEE. V lost 2 bases to trimming and J lost 0 bases, with 6 bases between them. Variable domain in full (rest from reference TRBV5-6 and TRBJ1-3): DAGVTQSPTHLIKTRGQQVTLRCSPKSGHDTVSWYQQALGQGPQFIFQYYEEEERQRGNFPDRFSGHQFPNYSSELNVNALLLGDSALYLCASSFASSGNTIYFGEGSWLTVV.